The 30 T cell receptor beta chains given below trace back to one sample, sequenced in a study of T cells in localized non-small cell lung cancer. Measured with immunoSEQ multiplex PCR; TCRdb has only the in-frame clones, and not every one. This table has over 65,000 clones, approximately 84% appearing once. The sample consisted of peripheral blood, taken before any cancer treatment. The receptors here all came from an older female donor with stage I lung adenocarcinoma.

The chain is built from TRBV11-3 and TRBJ1-1; D possibly corresponds to TRBD1 (6 bases). The CDR3 spans 15 residues. The germline V gene has CDR1 SGHNT and CDR2 YENEEA. V lost 5 bases and J 3 bases, leaving 16 bases between the germline ends. CDR3 sequence (DNA): TGTGCCAGCAGCCGAGAGGGGGGAAGGGACACTGAAGCTTTCTTT. Translation: CASSREGGRDTEAFF.

J is TRBJ1-2 and V is TRBV5-4; the match to TRBD1 covers 7 bases. Trimming removed 4 bases from V and 7 bases from J; junction bases left unmatched: 4. The germline gives CDR1 SGHNT, CDR2 YYREEE (reference sequence). CDR3 length equals 12 residues. CDR3 coding DNA: TGTGCCAGCAGCCGACAGGGCCCTGGCTACACCTTC. Its translation is CASSRQGPGYTF.

The CDR3, as DNA: TGTGCCAGCAGTTTAATCTCCAGCTCCTACGAGCAGTACTTC. Translation: CASSLISSSYEQYF. The gene calls are TRBV27 and TRBJ2-7; unclear D gene. Between the trimmed V and J ends, which lost 2 bases and 0 bases, there was a span of 8 bases. From germline, CDR1 is MNHEY and CDR2 SMNVEV (reference sequence). The CDR3 runs 14 residues.

The rearrangement links TRBV15 to TRBJ1-3, with D tentatively TRBD1 (6 bases). The germline CDR1 and CDR2 sequences are LNHNV and YYDKDF (reference sequence). The CDR3 spans 18 residues. The V end was cut by 1 base, the J end by 0 bases, with 16 bases between. As DNA, the CDR3 is TGTGCCACCAGCAGAGGTACCGCAGGGGTCGTCTCTGGAAACACCATATATTTT. As protein: CATSRGTAGVVSGNTIYF.

The chain couples TRBV27 to TRBJ2-7, with 8 bases lining up with TRBD2. Trimming cost V 8 bases and J 0 bases; bases outside gene matches: 9. CDR3 size: 15 residues. Looked up from germline, CDR1 is MNHEY and CDR2 is SMNVEV (reference sequence). The CDR3 spells CASWASGLSSYEQYF. In DNA form, the CDR3 reads TGTGCCAGCTGGGCTAGCGGGCTGAGCTCCTACGAGCAGTACTTC.

The chain carries TRBV4-2 and TRBJ2-5, with a possible D match to TRBD2 (5 bases). With 0 bases removed from V and 4 bases from J, the gap between germline ends came to 6 bases. The CDR3 is 13 amino acids. CDR1 is LGHNA and CDR2 is YNFKEQ in the germline V gene. The CDR3 bases are TGTGCCAGCAGCCAAGATGAGGGAGAGACCCAGTACTTC. Encoded protein: CASSQDEGETQYF.

V usage is TRBV19 and J usage is TRBJ1-5; D gene uncertain. Germline-derived CDR1 and CDR2 are LNHDA and SQIVND (reference sequence). CDR3 length: 17 amino acids. The CDR3 coding sequence is TGTGGTCCCTTAGGGCGAGAGGAAAACTTTAGCAATCAGCCCCAGCATTTT. It is translated as CGPLGREENFSNQPQHF.

The chain links TRBV19 to TRBJ1-1, with D perhaps matching TRBD1 (5 bases). The CDR3 has 13 residues. The V end lost 3 bases, the J end lost 5 bases, and 10 bases lay between the germline ends. Germline V gene data show CDR1 as LNHDA and CDR2 as SQIVND (reference sequence). The CDR3, as DNA: TGTGCCAGTAGTATTCCGGGGCCTACTGAAGCTTTCTTT. Translation: CASSIPGPTEAFF. Using reference TRBV19 and TRBJ1-1 for the parts outside the CDR3, the full variable domain is DGGITQSPKYLFRKEGQNVTLSCEQNLNHDAMYWYRQDPGQGLRLIYYSQIVNDFQKGDIAEGYSVSREKKESFPLTVTSAQKNPTAFYLCASSIPGPTEAFFGQGTRLTVV.

V and J are TRBV5-5 and TRBJ2-7; D possibly uses TRBD1 or TRBD2 (6 bases each). Germline CDR1 and CDR2: SGHKS and YYEKEE (reference sequence). CDR3 length equals 12 residues. Trimming removed 3 bases from V and 7 bases from J, with 11 bases in between. CDR3 DNA sequence: TGTGCCAGCAGCTGGGGGGCCTCGGAGCAGTACTTC. It specifies CASSWGASEQYF.

The gene calls are TRBV7-2 and TRBJ2-6; D is unresolved. The germline V gene has CDR1 SGHTA and CDR2 FQGNSA. The CDR3 totals 15 residues. Trimming removed 5 bases from V and 0 bases from J, with 8 bases in between. The CDR3 here is CASSPIGSGANVLTF. The CDR3, as DNA: TGTGCCAGCAGCCCCATAGGCTCTGGGGCCAACGTCCTGACTTTC.

This chain links TRBV2 with TRBJ2-7; D ambiguous. CDR3 size: 13 residues. In germline, CDR1 is SNHLY, CDR2 FYNNEI. V gave up 2 bases and J gave up 6 bases, with 11 bases separating them. The CDR3 protein is CASSEIGVGEQYF. CDR3 DNA sequence: TGTGCCAGCAGTGAAATTGGAGTGGGCGAGCAGTACTTC.

This clone occurred a few times. The genes are TRBV5-4 and TRBJ1-2, with 8 bases aligning to TRBD1. V shed 4 bases and J 0 bases; nucleotides not matched to a gene: 11. Germline CDR1 reads SGHNT; CDR2 reads YYREEE (reference sequence). This CDR3 comprises 17 residues. CDR3 in DNA: TGTGCCAGCAGCGGCCGGACAGGGTCTTCCTCTAACTATGGCTACACCTTC. Protein: CASSGRTGSSSNYGYTF.

This clone was picked up a small number of times. The gene calls are TRBV6-6 and TRBJ1-3; D gene uncertain. This CDR3 is 14 amino acids long. CDR1 and CDR2 from the germline V gene are MNHNY and SVGAGI (reference sequence). The V gene lost 5 bases and the J gene lost 4 bases, with 12 bases spanning the gap. The CDR3 DNA sequence: TGTGCCAGCAGTCGAGGGAGTTCGGGAAACACCATATATTTT. Residues: CASSRGSSGNTIYF.

The DNA of the CDR3 is TGTGCCAGCAGCTCCCCCCAGGGGTCGGGTTCCTACGAGCAGTACTTC. This encodes CASSSPQGSGSYEQYF. The V gene is TRBV7-8, the J gene TRBJ2-7; TRBD1 is a possible D gene (6 bases). The CDR3 spans 16 residues. V lost 4 bases to trimming and J lost 1 base, with 17 bases between them. Germline V gives CDR1 SGHVS, CDR2 FQNEAQ.

This sequence joins TRBV2 and TRBJ1-1, with D tentatively TRBD1 (5 bases). Between the trimmed V and J ends, which lost 6 bases and 4 bases, there was a span of 9 bases. CDR3 size: 12 residues. Germline V gene data show CDR1 as SNHLY and CDR2 as FYNNEI. CDR3 in DNA: TGTGCCAGCAGACTCAGGGTCACTGAAGCTTTCTTT. Amino acids: CASRLRVTEAFF.

This chain connects TRBV28 to TRBJ1-2; D might be TRBD1 (5 bases). The ends were cut back, 2 bases at V and 7 bases at J, with 11 bases in the middle. Germline V lookup: CDR1 MDHEN, CDR2 SYDVKM. The CDR3 is 13 residues long. The CDR3 loop reads CASSLRQGSGYTF. CDR3 DNA sequence: TGTGCCAGCAGTTTACGGCAGGGAAGTGGCTACACCTTC.

The V call is TRBV9, the J call TRBJ2-7; 8 nucleotides agree with TRBD2. This CDR3 spans 15 amino acids. V was clipped by 4 bases and J by 3 bases; unmatched bases: 9. Germline lookup yields CDR1 SGDLS and CDR2 YYNGEE. The CDR3 spells CASSSERGPHYEQYF. DNA of the CDR3: TGTGCCAGCAGCTCCGAGCGGGGGCCCCACTACGAGCAGTACTTC.

This rearrangement joins TRBV11-1 to TRBJ1-1, with 7 bases aligning to TRBD1. The J segment lost 7 bases and the V segment lost 5 bases, leaving 13 bases of the junction unmatched. CDR1 and CDR2 from the germline V gene are SGHAT and FQDESV (reference sequence). The CDR3 extends over 15 amino acids. The CDR3, as DNA: TGTGCCAGCAGCAACAGAAAGACAGGGAATATTGAAGCTTTCTTT. Encoded protein: CASSNRKTGNIEAFF.

V gene TRBV27 combines with J gene TRBJ2-3; 7 positions match TRBD2. The length of the CDR3 is 18 residues. Germline V gene sequence: CDR1 MNHEY, CDR2 SMNVEV (reference sequence). J was trimmed by 4 bases and V by 5 bases; bases with no gene match: 18. The CDR3 region has the DNA TGTGCCAGCAGTCAAGTCTCCTCTGCGCTGGGGGGGGCAGATACGCAGTATTTT. This sequence encodes CASSQVSSALGGADTQYF.

The J gene is TRBJ1-2, the V gene TRBV6-6, with 11 bases that match TRBD1. The length of the CDR3 is 16 residues. From germline, CDR1 is MNHNY and CDR2 SVGAGI (reference sequence). V lost 4 bases and J lost 6; bases outside the gene matches: 10. In DNA form, the CDR3 reads TGTGCCAGCAGTTCTTACGGACAGGGGGCGCAACATGGCTACACCTTC. It encodes CASSSYGQGAQHGYTF.

V is TRBV7-8 and J is TRBJ2-7; 10 bases fit TRBD1. Germline trimming cut 2 bases from V and 2 bases from J; bases unmatched to any gene: 3. CDR1 and CDR2 (germline): SGHVS, FQNEAQ. The CDR3 runs to 15 residues. The CDR3 region is CASSLQGQGTYEQYF. In DNA, the CDR3 is TGTGCCAGCAGCTTACAGGGACAGGGGACCTACGAGCAGTACTTC.

The V gene is TRBV7-2, the J gene TRBJ2-1, with TRBD2 matching 10 bases. This CDR3 is 15 amino acids long. J lost 9 bases, V lost 5 bases, and 10 bases had no gene match. Per the germline V gene, CDR1 is SGHTA and CDR2 is FQGNSA. CDR3 nucleotides: TGTGCCAGCAGCCCCGGGACTAGCGTGATCGGTGAGCAGTTCTTC. Its protein product is CASSPGTSVIGEQFF.

This rearrangement joins TRBV18 to TRBJ2-2; D possibly corresponds to TRBD1 (5 bases). Between the trimmed V and J ends, which lost 2 bases and 3 bases, there was a span of 10 bases. This CDR3 is built from 15 residues. From germline, CDR1 is KGHSH and CDR2 LQKENI. The CDR3 nucleotides are TGTGCCAGCTCACCAATTGGGGCTGACACCGGGGAGCTGTTTTTT. Translating it yields CASSPIGADTGELFF.

This clone was counted a single time. The rearrangement links TRBV7-9 to TRBJ1-1; D ambiguous. Germline lookup yields CDR1 SEHNR and CDR2 FQNEAQ (reference sequence). CDR3 size: 14 residues. V was trimmed by 5 bases and J by 4 bases, leaving 14 bases between them. CDR3 protein: CASSGDTRVTEAFF. CDR3 nucleotide sequence: TGTGCCAGCAGCGGAGACACGCGGGTCACTGAAGCTTTCTTT.

The V call is TRBV27, the J call TRBJ2-5; the D is unclear. The CDR3 has 11 residues. The germline V and J ends were trimmed by 2 bases and 7 bases, with 5 bases remaining between them. The germline V gene encodes CDR1 MNHEY and CDR2 SMNVEV (reference sequence). In DNA, the CDR3 is TGTGCCAGCAGTTTAATGGGGACCCAGTACTTC. This codes for CASSLMGTQYF.

V is TRBV5-1 and J is TRBJ2-5, with 8 bases matching TRBD2. Trimming took 0 bases from V and 5 from J; bases not matched to a gene: 12. This CDR3 is 17 amino acids long. Germline assignment: CDR1 SGHRS and CDR2 YFSETQ. The CDR3 loop reads CASSLAVRGGIEETQYF. CDR3 coding DNA: TGCGCCAGCAGCTTGGCCGTTCGGGGGGGCATAGAGGAGACCCAGTACTTC.

The chain links TRBV27 to TRBJ2-2; 7 bases align to TRBD1. The CDR3 length is 19 residues. With 4 bases clipped from V and 0 bases from J, the junction kept 14 bases outside the gene matches. The germline CDR1 and CDR2 sequences are MNHEY and SMNVEV (reference sequence). CDR3 in DNA: TGTGCCAGCAGTTCCCCCCCCGACAGGGCAGCCTCGAACACCGGGGAGCTGTTTTTT. This encodes CASSSPPDRAASNTGELFF.

The CDR3 coding sequence is TGTGCCAGCAGTTACTCACGGCTGCACGAGCAGTACTTC. This encodes CASSYSRLHEQYF. J is TRBJ2-7 and V is TRBV6-6, with D unclear. Germline V gene sequence: CDR1 MNHNY, CDR2 SVGAGI (reference sequence). This CDR3 is 13 amino acids long. V gave up 0 bases and J gave up 5 bases, with 8 bases separating them.

V and J are TRBV5-4 and TRBJ2-2, with 8 bases identical to TRBD2. This CDR3 spans 14 amino acids. CDR1 is SGHNT and CDR2 is YYREEE in the germline V gene (reference sequence). Unmatched junction bases numbered 3, after V lost 5 bases and J lost 3 bases. The CDR3 here is CASSRAGDTGELFF. CDR3 coding DNA: TGTGCCAGCAGTCGAGCGGGAGACACCGGGGAGCTGTTTTTT.

V usage is TRBV6-1 and J usage is TRBJ2-1, with D unclear. V was pared by 4 bases and J by 4 bases, with 5 bases between. Germline-derived CDR1 and CDR2 are MNHNS and SASEGT. The CDR3 contains 12 residues. The CDR3 nucleotides are TGTGCCAGCAGTGGTGTTTACAATGAGCAGTTCTTC. As protein: CASSGVYNEQFF.